One and the same sample provided the 18 T cell receptor beta chains below, sequenced in a study of blood T cell repertoires in COVID-19 (dated by TCRdb to between 2020 and 2021). The library was produced with the immunoSEQ multiplex PCR assay. As stored in TCRdb, this immuneACCESS dataset retains in-frame rearrangements with V and J assigned. A fraction of the clones does not appear; measured against another copy, unresolved V genes explain less than half of the discrepancy, and the remainder lacks a known reason. For this sample there are about 97,000 clones; 84% appear just once. In total, the top ten clones hold 9.5% to 10% of the sample. Input material: peripheral blood. These receptors were obtained from a man in his forties with active or convalescent COVID-19.

The chain uses TRBV24-1 and TRBJ1-1; 7 positions agree with TRBD1. CDR3 length equals 13 residues. The ends lost 3 bases at V and 7 bases at J; junction bases unmatched: 4. The germline V gene encodes CDR1 KGHDR and CDR2 SFDVKD. CDR3 sequence reads: CATSDGGTDEAFF. The CDR3 nucleotides are TGTGCCACCAGTGATGGAGGGACAGATGAAGCTTTCTTT.

V is TRBV9 and J is TRBJ2-2; TRBD1 might be the D (6 bases). CDR3 length: 15 amino acids. V was cut by 1 base and J by 4 bases, with 11 bases left in between. CDR1 and CDR2 (germline): SGDLS, YYNGEE. The CDR3 DNA is TGTGCCAGCAGCGTAAGTACAGGGTCCACCGGGGAGCTGTTTTTT. This sequence encodes CASSVSTGSTGELFF.

The rearrangement joins TRBV7-9 to TRBJ2-7; 9 bases match TRBD1. The CDR3 loop spans 15 amino acids. Germline trimming cut 8 bases from V and 0 bases from J; bases unmatched to any gene: 8. Germline lookup yields CDR1 SEHNR and CDR2 FQNEAQ (reference sequence). The CDR3 region has the DNA TGTGCCAGCGATAGACAGGGGGTTCCCTCCTACGAGCAGTACTTC. Its protein is CASDRQGVPSYEQYF.

CDR3 DNA: TGCAGCGTTGAGTCTACAACAGCTAACAACTATGGCTACACCTTC. It yields the protein CSVESTTANNYGYTF. The rearrangement links TRBV29-1 to TRBJ1-2; D remains unclear. This CDR3 contains 15 residues. CDR1 is SQVTM and CDR2 is ANQGSEA in the germline V gene. V was cut by 3 bases and J by 2 bases, with 16 bases left in between.

The V call is TRBV18, the J call TRBJ2-1; weak D call: TRBD2 (6 bases). CDR1 and CDR2 (germline): KGHSH, LQKENI. The CDR3 length is 15 residues. The V end lost 2 bases, the J end lost 3 bases, and 11 bases lay between the germline ends. CDR3 residues: CASSPATRLYNEQFF. CDR3 bases: TGTGCCAGCTCACCAGCGACTAGGCTCTACAATGAGCAGTTCTTC.

The rearrangement joins TRBV10-3 to TRBJ1-6, with 12 nucleotides matching TRBD1. V shed 2 bases and J 9 bases; nucleotides not matched to a gene: 2. CDR1 is ENHRY, CDR2 SYGVKD, per germline. The CDR3 runs 15 residues. Here the CDR3 DNA reads TGTGCCATCAGTGAGACGGGACAGGGGGCTTCACCCCTCCACTTT. The encoded protein is CAISETGQGASPLHF.

V and J are TRBV18 and TRBJ2-5; TRBD2 might be the D (5 bases). Germline V gene data show CDR1 as KGHSH and CDR2 as LQKENI. The CDR3 is made up of 16 amino acids. The V and J ends lost 1 base and 0 bases respectively, with 12 bases between them. CDR3 region: CASSPRSLGNQETQYF. As DNA, the CDR3 is TGTGCCAGCTCACCACGGAGCCTCGGGAACCAAGAGACCCAGTACTTC.

This clone was observed many times. This rearrangement joins TRBV9 to TRBJ1-2; D might be TRBD1 (6 bases). The CDR3 loop spans 16 amino acids. With 0 bases removed from V and 8 bases from J, the gap between germline ends came to 20 bases. The germline V gene encodes CDR1 SGDLS and CDR2 YYNGEE. For the CDR3, the DNA is TGTGCCAGCAGCGTAGAGGTGGCAGGGGTGTTACGGGGCTACACCTTC. Protein: CASSVEVAGVLRGYTF.

This chain joins TRBV12-3 or TRBV12-4 and TRBJ1-6; perhaps TRBD1 as D (5 bases). The CDR3 covers 12 residues. V shed 6 bases and J shed 14 bases, with 14 bases lying between them. This CDR3 reads CASSGTQGALHF. The CDR3 DNA is TGTGCCAGCAGCGGGACTCAAGGGGCCCTCCACTTT.

This clone was seen only once. V is TRBV19 and J is TRBJ1-1; 8 nucleotides line up with TRBD1. The ends lost 5 bases at V and 0 bases at J; junction bases unmatched: 5. Germline V CDR1 and CDR2: LNHDA, SQIVND (reference sequence). CDR3 size: 15 residues. The CDR3 region is CASSSADRVNTEAFF. In DNA form, the CDR3 reads TGTGCCAGTAGTTCGGCGGACAGGGTGAACACTGAAGCTTTCTTT.

V is TRBV14 and J is TRBJ2-1; 8 bases are a match to TRBD1. V lost 4 bases to trimming and J lost 2 bases; unmatched junction nucleotides: 10. Germline V CDR1 and CDR2: SGHDN, FVKESK. The CDR3 is made up of 17 amino acids. The CDR3 nucleotides are TGTGCCAGCAGCCCGATGACAGGGGTCCGTCCCTACAATGAGCAGTTCTTC. It is translated as CASSPMTGVRPYNEQFF.

This chain connects TRBV3-1 (or the pseudogene TRBV3-2) to TRBJ2-7; 8 bases align to TRBD1. The CDR3 totals 16 residues. CDR1 and CDR2 from the germline V gene are LGHDT and YNNKEL (reference sequence). V gave up 3 bases and J gave up 4 bases; unmatched junction bases: 11. CDR3 nucleotides: TGTGCCAGCAGCCACAGACAGGGGAAGGATGGATACGAGCAGTACTTC. Amino acids: CASSHRQGKDGYEQYF.

This chain connects TRBV6-2 or TRBV6-3 to TRBJ2-1, with TRBD1 matching over 10 bases. This CDR3 contains 15 residues. Trimming at V came to 6 bases and at J to 7 bases, leaving 9 bases not matched to a gene. CDR1 MNHEY and CDR2 SVGEGT come from the germline V gene. The CDR3 DNA is TGTGCCAGCAGCACCGGCGGGACAGGGGTAAATGAGCAGTTCTTC. As protein: CASSTGGTGVNEQFF.

CDR3 in DNA: TGTGCCAGCAGCACATGGACAGGGGGAAGCTCTGGGGCCAACGTCCTGACTTTC. Translated, it gives CASSTWTGGSSGANVLTF. The J gene is TRBJ2-6, the V gene TRBV7-6; 10 bases fit TRBD1. CDR1 SGHVS and CDR2 FNYEAQ come from the germline V gene. The CDR3 totals 18 residues. The junction had 7 bases not matched to a gene; V was cut back by 5 bases and J by 0 bases.

The V call is TRBV12-3 or TRBV12-4, the J call TRBJ1-3; D might be TRBD1 (5 bases). The CDR3 totals 13 residues. Trimming removed 7 bases at V and 6 bases at J, with 13 bases between. The CDR3: CASNQGTLNTIYF. Written as DNA, the CDR3 is TGTGCCAGCAACCAGGGCACCTTAAACACCATATATTTT.

V gene TRBV3-1 (or the pseudogene TRBV3-2) combines with J gene TRBJ1-1, with 10 bases matching TRBD1. The CDR3 is 14 amino acids. Germline values: CDR1 LGHDT, CDR2 YNNKEL (reference sequence). V trimming: 4 bases; J trimming: 4 bases; junction bases outside the gene matches: 3. CDR3 sequence reads: CASSLGQGITEAFF. CDR3 nucleotides: TGTGCCAGCAGCCTGGGACAGGGGATCACTGAAGCTTTCTTT.

This chain uses TRBV6-5 with TRBJ1-3, with TRBD1 as a possible D gene (5 bases). The CDR3 runs to 15 residues. Germline lookup yields CDR1 MNHEY and CDR2 SVGAGI. V dropped 6 bases and J dropped 2 bases, with 14 bases sitting between them. The CDR3 spells CASREGTGTGNTIYF. The DNA for the CDR3 is TGTGCCAGCAGGGAGGGTACAGGCACTGGAAACACCATATATTTT.

This clone occurred a few times. The chain uses TRBV5-4 and TRBJ1-1; perhaps TRBD1 as D (6 bases). The CDR3 sequence is 13 residues long. Trimming took 3 bases from V and 1 from J, leaving 7 bases between them. Germline V lookup: CDR1 SGHNT, CDR2 YYREEE (reference sequence). CDR3 nucleotide sequence: TGTGCCAGCAGCTGGACAGAGAACACTGAAGCTTTCTTT. Translation gives CASSWTENTEAFF.